These 23 T cell receptor beta chains were all obtained from the same sample, sequenced in a study of cytomegalovirus exposure and HLA in healthy donors. Clones were sequenced by immunoSEQ multiplex PCR, and TCRdb holds only the in-frame ones, with some missing. Of 150,000 to 200,000 clones in the sample, around 92% were seen once. The sample consisted of PBMCs. Source of these receptors: a man between 18 and 29 years old in good health and CMV-seropositive.

V gene TRBV11-2 combines with J gene TRBJ2-1; 7 bases agree with TRBD2. The V gene's germline CDR1 is SGHAT and CDR2 FQNNGV. Unmatched junction bases numbered 8, after V lost 1 base and J lost 2 bases. The CDR3 sequence is 17 residues long. CDR3 DNA: TGTGCCAGCAGCTTAGGAGCTACGGGAGGTACCTACAATGAGCAGTTCTTC. This encodes CASSLGATGGTYNEQFF.

The CDR3 region has the DNA TGCGCCAGCAGCCAGGAAGACAGGGGTACAGATACGCAGTATTTT. Protein product: CASSQEDRGTDTQYF. The V call is TRBV4-1, the J call TRBJ2-3; 8 bases line up with TRBD1. Germline CDR1 and CDR2: MGHRA and YSYEKL. This CDR3 contains 15 residues. Losses at the gene ends were 3 bases for V and 3 bases for J; bases not matched to a gene: 5.

V and J are TRBV2 and TRBJ2-2, with a weak D call TRBD1 (5 bases). The CDR3 runs 14 residues. With 7 bases removed from V and 0 bases from J, the gap between germline ends came to 9 bases. Germline loops: CDR1 SNHLY, CDR2 FYNNEI. The CDR3 nucleotides are TGTGCCAGCAAGGGGAACGCGAACACCGGGGAGCTGTTTTTT. The encoded protein is CASKGNANTGELFF.

This sequence joins TRBV4-1 and TRBJ2-2; D may be TRBD2 (5 bases). CDR3 length: 16 residues. V lost 0 bases and J 2 bases, leaving 10 bases between the germline ends. In germline, CDR1 is MGHRA, CDR2 YSYEKL. The CDR3 spells CASSQEISVNTGELFF. CDR3 DNA sequence: TGCGCCAGCAGCCAAGAAATTAGCGTAAACACCGGGGAGCTGTTTTTT.

The V call is TRBV6-6, the J call TRBJ2-7; D gene unclear. Germline CDR1 reads MNHNY; CDR2 reads SVGAGI (reference sequence). The CDR3 consists of 12 residues. The V end was cut by 2 bases, the J end by 5 bases, with 7 bases between. The CDR3 protein is CASSYHRDEQYF. In nucleotides, the CDR3 is TGTGCCAGCAGTTACCACCGGGACGAGCAGTACTTC.

This sequence joins TRBV19 and TRBJ1-4, with D maybe TRBD1 (5 bases). Germline CDR1 LNHDA, CDR2 SQIVND (reference sequence). The CDR3 extends over 13 amino acids. V lost 10 bases, J lost 7 bases, and 16 bases lay in between. The CDR3 region is CATDAGWGEKLFF. CDR3 nucleotides: TGTGCCACCGATGCAGGGTGGGGTGAAAAACTGTTTTTT.

The V call is TRBV6-5, the J call TRBJ2-7; weak D call: TRBD1 (5 bases). CDR3 length: 15 amino acids. V lost 2 bases and J lost 0, with 11 bases in between. Germline V gives CDR1 MNHEY, CDR2 SVGAGI. CDR3 region: CASSYRGEHSYEQYF. The CDR3 DNA follows: TGTGCCAGCAGTTACAGGGGCGAGCACTCCTACGAGCAGTACTTC.

This clone was detected once. V gene TRBV7-9 combines with J gene TRBJ2-2; TRBD2 matches at 13 bases. The CDR3 contains 18 residues. V was clipped by 2 bases and J by 5 bases; unmatched bases: 8. CDR1 is SEHNR, CDR2 FQNEAQ, per germline (reference sequence). CDR3 loop: CASSLTPLAGGSTGELFF. In nucleotides, the CDR3 is TGTGCCAGCAGCTTAACCCCACTAGCGGGAGGGTCTACCGGGGAGCTGTTTTTT. Combining the CDR3 with reference TRBV7-9 and TRBJ2-2 gives the whole variable domain DTGVSQNPRHKITKRGQNVTFRCDPISEHNRLYWYRQTLGQGPEFLTYFQNEAQLEKSRLLSDRFSAERPKGSFSTLEIQRTEQGDSAMYLCASSLTPLAGGSTGELFFGEGSRLTVL.

V gene TRBV2 combines with J gene TRBJ2-1; D is possibly TRBD2 (5 bases). V was shortened by 6 bases and J by 0 bases, with 18 bases between the two germline ends. The CDR3 contains 17 residues. Germline V gives CDR1 SNHLY, CDR2 FYNNEI. In DNA form, the CDR3 reads TGTGCCAGCAGATCCTCTATGGACTTCAGCTCCTACAATGAGCAGTTCTTC. Its protein is CASRSSMDFSSYNEQFF.

The chain couples TRBV7-3 to TRBJ2-1; D remains ambiguous. Trimming stripped 5 bases from V and 0 bases from J, with 11 bases between. The CDR3 runs to 15 residues. The germline gives CDR1 SGHTA, CDR2 FQGTGA. The CDR3 nucleotides are TGTGCCAGCAGCCTCGGCCCTAGCTCCTACAATGAGCAGTTCTTC. This gives the protein CASSLGPSSYNEQFF.

The rearrangement uses TRBV6-5 and TRBJ1-4; D is unclear. Trimming pared 8 bases from V and 6 bases from J, leaving 19 bases between. Germline V gives CDR1 MNHEY, CDR2 SVGAGI. This CDR3 has 15 amino acids. CDR3 nucleotides: TGTGCCAGCCCGAGCCCAGCAGGTGGGTATGAAAAACTGTTTTTT. Its protein product is CASPSPAGGYEKLFF.

This chain connects TRBV7-9 to TRBJ2-7, with 7 bases matching TRBD1. Losses at the gene ends were 5 bases for V and 3 bases for J; bases not matched to a gene: 10. The length of the CDR3 is 15 residues. CDR1 and CDR2 (germline): SEHNR, FQNEAQ (reference sequence). CDR3 sequence reads: CASSPRQGNDYEQYF. The CDR3 coding sequence is TGTGCCAGCAGCCCCCGACAGGGAAACGACTACGAGCAGTACTTC. Combining the CDR3 with reference TRBV7-9 and TRBJ2-7 gives the whole variable domain DTGVSQNPRHKITKRGQNVTFRCDPISEHNRLYWYRQTLGQGPEFLTYFQNEAQLEKSRLLSDRFSAERPKGSFSTLEIQRTEQGDSAMYLCASSPRQGNDYEQYFGPGTRLTVT.

The chain links TRBV2 to TRBJ2-5; tentatively, D is TRBD2 (6 bases). CDR3 length equals 13 residues. In germline, CDR1 is SNHLY, CDR2 FYNNEI. With 4 bases removed from V and 2 bases from J, the gap between germline ends came to 8 bases. CDR3 sequence (DNA): TGTGCCAGCAGTGGGAGGGAACAAGAGACCCAGTACTTC. Translating gives CASSGREQETQYF.

The chain is built from TRBV2 and TRBJ2-2; D is undetermined. Germline-derived CDR1 and CDR2 are SNHLY and FYNNEI. The CDR3 spans 13 residues. Trimming took 3 bases from V and 7 from J, leaving 9 bases between them. The CDR3 loop reads CASSDFQVGELFF. In nucleotides, the CDR3 is TGTGCCAGCAGTGACTTTCAGGTCGGGGAGCTGTTTTTT. The full variable domain, its missing parts supplied by reference TRBV2 and TRBJ2-2, is EPEVTQTPSHQVTQMGQEVILRCVPISNHLYFYWYRQILGQKVEFLVSFYNNEISEKSEIFDDQFSVERPDGSNFTLKIRSTKLEDSAMYFCASSDFQVGELFFGEGSRLTVL.

The J gene is TRBJ2-7, the V gene TRBV7-9, with 7 bases identical to TRBD2. The germline CDR1 and CDR2 sequences are SEHNR and FQNEAQ (reference sequence). The CDR3 is 15 amino acids. The trim removed 0 bases at V and 2 bases at J, leaving 4 bases unmatched. The CDR3 DNA reads TGTGCCAGCAGCTTAGCCGGGACTACAGCCTACGAGCAGTACTTC. Translated, it gives CASSLAGTTAYEQYF.

The chain carries TRBV6-6 and TRBJ2-2; D might be TRBD2 (5 bases). The germline V gene encodes CDR1 MNHNY and CDR2 SVGAGI (reference sequence). Deletions cut 10 bases from V and 6 bases from J, with 9 bases between. The CDR3 is made up of 11 amino acids. The CDR3 bases are TGTGCCACCGGGGATGCCGGGGAGCTGTTTTTT. This sequence encodes CATGDAGELFF.

This rearrangement joins TRBV19 to TRBJ2-7; 11 positions agree with TRBD2. The V gene's germline CDR1 is LNHDA and CDR2 SQIVND (reference sequence). This CDR3 region has 15 residues. The J segment lost 3 bases and the V segment lost 4 bases, leaving 5 bases of the junction unmatched. This chain's CDR3 is CASSRGLAAGYEQYF. CDR3 bases: TGTGCCAGTAGTAGGGGACTAGCGGCTGGCTACGAGCAGTACTTC.

The rearrangement uses TRBV6-5 and TRBJ1-5; 7 bases line up with TRBD1. CDR3 length: 14 residues. Germline assignment: CDR1 MNHEY and CDR2 SVGAGI. Trimming took 5 bases from V and 4 from J; bases not matched to a gene: 5. The CDR3 reads CASSRQGPNQPQHF. The CDR3 DNA is TGTGCCAGCAGTAGACAGGGACCTAATCAGCCCCAGCATTTT.

V and J are TRBV7-2 and TRBJ2-7; 13 bases match TRBD2. V shed 5 bases and J 4 bases; nucleotides not matched to a gene: 5. CDR1 and CDR2 from the germline V gene are SGHTA and FQGNSA. CDR3 size: 15 residues. CDR3 in amino acids: CASSVRTSGRYEQYF. For the CDR3, the DNA is TGTGCCAGCAGCGTCCGGACTAGCGGGAGATACGAGCAGTACTTC.

This clone is a singleton in its sample. The V call is TRBV6-1, the J call TRBJ1-3, with D possibly matching TRBD1 (6 bases). Trimming stripped 4 bases from V and 2 bases from J, with 9 bases between. The length of the CDR3 is 14 residues. Germline loops: CDR1 MNHNS, CDR2 SASEGT. CDR3: CASSVTGTGNTIYF. The CDR3 nucleotides read TGTGCCAGCAGTGTCACAGGGACTGGAAACACCATATATTTT.

The V call is TRBV19, the J call TRBJ2-3, with 9 bases identical to TRBD2. Germline V CDR1 and CDR2: LNHDA, SQIVND (reference sequence). The CDR3 covers 15 residues. V lost 4 bases to trimming and J lost 4 bases; unmatched junction nucleotides: 6. For the CDR3, the DNA is TGTGCCAGTAGTAAGAATAGCGGGAGTGCAGATACGCAGTATTTT. Translating gives CASSKNSGSADTQYF.

For this clone: The sample has other DNA sequences that encode this CDR3 too. The rearrangement uses TRBV5-4 and TRBJ2-7; tentatively, D is TRBD2 (6 bases). The CDR3 is 14 residues long. V was clipped by 4 bases and J by 1 base, with 12 bases between them. Looked up from germline, CDR1 is SGHNT and CDR2 is YYREEE (reference sequence). The CDR3 protein is CASSLGRGSYEQYF. CDR3 DNA sequence: TGTGCCAGCAGCCTCGGGAGAGGGTCCTACGAGCAGTACTTC. Complete variable domain (other parts from reference TRBV5-4 and TRBJ2-7): ETGVTQSPTHLIKTRGQQVTLRCSSQSGHNTVSWYQQALGQGPQFIFQYYREEENGRGNFPPRFSGLQFPNYSSELNVNALELDDSALYLCASSLGRGSYEQYFGPGTRLTVT.

The chain links TRBV7-6 to TRBJ2-7, with 10 positions matching TRBD2. The ends lost 2 bases at V and 3 bases at J; junction bases unmatched: 13. The germline CDR1 and CDR2 sequences are SGHVS and FNYEAQ. This CDR3 has 18 amino acids. The CDR3 DNA reads as TGTGCCAGCAGCTTACGAGCTAGCGGGAGTGGGTGGTACTACGAGCAGTACTTC. The encoded protein is CASSLRASGSGWYYEQYF.